These T cell receptor beta chains were read from a single sample in a study of patients and donors after allogeneic stem cell transplantation. TCRdb reprocessed the RT-PCR reads with MiXCR, giving one entry per CDR3 protein. The profile covers about a million distinct CDR3 sequences, with 18% appearing a single time and approximately 5.9% taken by the ten largest. Sequenced sample: blood, either unsorted or a sorted T cell fraction (not recorded which). The receptors come from a human donor who was either an allogeneic HSCT recipient or a stem cell or donor lymphocyte infusion donor (not recorded which). It is not recorded whose cells these are; they may come from a transplant donor. CDR3s include the opening cysteine and the closing phenylalanine or tryptophan. D genes are given only for firm matches. Rows may omit the clone size; those that give it use once, few, many or a size class.

>TRBV4-2|17|NA|TRBJ1-1|NA
CASSQDATAPLNTEAFF
TGTGCCAGCAGCCAAGACGCGACAGCCCCCTTGAACACTGAAGCTTTCTTT
>TRBV7-2|17|TRBD2|TRBJ2-1|few
CASSIGGGRSRNNEQFF
TGTGCCAGCAGCATAGGCGGGGGGCGGAGTAGGAACAATGAGCAGTTCTTC
>TRBV20-1|15|NA|TRBJ1-6|NA
CSARPHDSNNSPLHF
TGCAGTGCCAGACCACACGACAGTAATAATTCACCCCTCCACTTT
>TRBV7-9|12|NA|TRBJ2-7|few
CASTLGGDEQYF
TGTGCCAGCACCCTAGGGGGAGACGAGCAGTACTTC
>TRBV5-1|13|TRBD1|TRBJ2-5|NA
CASSSWDSETQYF
TGCGCCAGCAGCTCGTGGGACAGCGAGACCCAGTACTTC
>TRBV18|15|NA|TRBJ2-3|few
CASSRGRGDTDTQYF
TGTGCCAGCTCCCGAGGGCGGGGAGACACAGATACGCAGTATTTT
>TRBV6-1|15|NA|TRBJ2-5|NA
CASSPRGRFQETQYF
TGTGCCAGCAGTCCTAGGGGACGGTTCCAAGAGACCCAGTACTTC
>TRBV7-2|16|TRBD1|TRBJ1-6|NA
CASSLVSTGGASPLHF
TGTGCCAGCAGCTTAGTCTCAACAGGGGGCGCTTCACCCCTCCACTTT
>TRBV20-1|13|NA|TRBJ2-5|NA
CSANTDSQETQYF
TGCAGTGCTAACACAGATTCCCAAGAGACCCAGTACTTC
>TRBV7-9|13|NA|TRBJ1-6|few
CASSLENNSPLHF
TGTGCCAGCAGCTTAGAGAATAATTCACCCCTCCACTTT
>TRBV12-3/TRBV12-4|14|TRBD1|TRBJ1-2|many
CASSRRDRSHGYTF
TGTGCCAGCAGTCGTCGGGACAGGAGTCATGGCTACACCTTC
>TRBV15|19|TRBD2|TRBJ2-3|NA
CATSRAGLAGGTATDTQYF
TGTGCCACCAGCAGAGCGGGACTAGCGGGGGGAACTGCCACAGATACGCAGTATTTT
>TRBV12-3/TRBV12-4|12|TRBD1|TRBJ1-2|many
CASSSRGSGYTF
TGTGCCAGCAGTTCCAGGGGGAGCGGCTACACCTTC
>TRBV5-1|13|NA|TRBJ1-2|few
CASSLDPADGYTF
TGCGCCAGCAGCTTGGACCCCGCGGATGGCTACACCTTC
>TRBV24-1|13|NA|TRBJ2-7|NA
CATSGGRTYEQYF
TGTGCCACCAGTGGGGGACGTACCTACGAGCAGTACTTC
>TRBV9|16|NA|TRBJ2-2|few
CASSVAGTANTGELFF
TGTGCCAGCAGCGTGGCCGGGACGGCGAACACCGGGGAGCTGTTTTTT
>TRBV10-3|15|NA|TRBJ2-7|NA
CAISANIQRTYEQYF
TGTGCCATCAGTGCAAACATACAGAGGACCTACGAGCAGTACTTC
>TRBV29-1|16|NA|TRBJ1-1|NA
CSVEDLSGGMNTEAFF
TGCAGCGTTGAAGATCTTAGCGGCGGAATGAACACTGAAGCTTTCTTT
>TRBV5-1|13|TRBD1|TRBJ2-7|NA
CASSLTGDHEQYF
TGCGCCAGCAGCTTGACAGGGGACCACGAGCAGTACTTC
>TRBV7-9|12|NA|TRBJ2-7|NA
CASSRGPSEQYF
TGTGCCAGCAGCCGAGGACCGAGCGAGCAGTACTTC
>TRBV10-3|15|NA|TRBJ2-7|NA
CAIRRSSGPPHEQYF
TGTGCCATCAGGAGGTCCAGCGGTCCCCCCCACGAGCAGTACTTC
>TRBV7-9|14|NA|TRBJ2-3|NA
CAPAGLGMTDTQYF
TGTGCCCCCGCGGGATTGGGTATGACAGATACGCAGTATTTT
>TRBV12-3/TRBV12-4|11|NA|TRBJ1-1|NA
CASSLVREAFF
TGTGCCAGCAGTTTAGTACGTGAAGCTTTCTTT
>TRBV9|16|NA|TRBJ2-2|few
CASSVSNRLNTGELFF
TGTGCCAGCAGCGTAAGCAACAGGCTGAACACCGGGGAGCTGTTTTTT
>TRBV4-3|14|TRBD2|TRBJ2-5|NA
CASSQVKLAGAQYF
TGCGCCAGCAGCCAAGTAAAGCTAGCGGGGGCCCAGTACTTC
>TRBV12-3/TRBV12-4|14|NA|TRBJ1-4|NA
CASSLTAPNEKLFF
TGTGCCAGCAGTTTGACAGCACCTAATGAAAAACTGTTTTTT
>TRBV24-1|15|TRBD2|TRBJ2-3|NA
CATSDSGRAGDTQYF
TGTGCCACCAGTGACAGCGGGAGGGCCGGTGATACGCAGTATTTT
>TRBV7-2|15|NA|TRBJ1-5|NA
CASSSGSPGVQPQHF
TGTGCCAGCAGCTCCGGATCTCCAGGGGTCCAGCCCCAGCATTTT
>TRBV6-1|15|TRBD1|TRBJ1-2|few
CASRPWTGGIVGYTF
TGTGCCAGCAGGCCGTGGACAGGGGGCATAGTTGGCTACACCTTC
>TRBV12-3/TRBV12-4|15|TRBD1|TRBJ1-1|NA
CASSPWDRQNTEAFF
TGTGCCAGCAGTCCCTGGGACAGGCAGAACACTGAAGCTTTCTTT
>TRBV12-3/TRBV12-4|16|TRBD2|TRBJ2-2|many
CASTRTSALNTGELFF
TGTGCCAGCACCCGGACTAGCGCGTTGAACACCGGGGAGCTGTTTTTT
>TRBV6-1|13|NA|TRBJ2-7|few
CASSVTASYEQYF
TGTGCCAGCAGTGTTACAGCCTCCTACGAGCAGTACTTC
>TRBV15|12|NA|TRBJ2-1|few
CATSVEWNEQFF
TGTGCCACCAGCGTAGAATGGAATGAGCAGTTCTTC
>TRBV5-5|14|TRBD1|TRBJ1-2|few
CASSSAGTGYGYTF
TGTGCCAGCAGCTCCGCCGGGACAGGGTATGGCTACACCTTC
>TRBV5-1|13|NA|TRBJ2-7|few
CASSFGILYEQYF
TGCGCCAGCAGCTTTGGGATCCTCTACGAGCAGTACTTC
>TRBV15|16|TRBD1|TRBJ1-4|once
CATSDGQGVINEKLFF
TGTGCCACCAGTGACGGGCAGGGGGTCATTAATGAAAAACTGTTTTTT
>TRBV29-1|12|NA|TRBJ2-5|few
CSATSGSETQYF
TGCAGCGCGACAAGCGGCAGCGAGACCCAGTACTTC
>TRBV19|14|NA|TRBJ1-1|few
CASSMMGSHTEAFF
TGTGCCAGTAGTATGATGGGGTCGCACACTGAAGCTTTCTTT
>TRBV4-1|16|TRBD1|TRBJ1-2|NA
CASSQEGRQGAHGYTF
TGCGCCAGCAGCCAAGAGGGGAGACAGGGGGCACATGGCTACACCTTC
>TRBV2|13|TRBD2|TRBJ2-2|NA
CASMLAGVGELFF
TGTGCCAGCATGCTAGCGGGCGTCGGGGAGCTGTTTTTT
>TRBV12-3/TRBV12-4|13|NA|TRBJ1-2|many
CASCPREIGGYTF
TGTGCCAGCTGCCCCCGGGAAATTGGTGGCTACACCTTC
>TRBV27|16|TRBD2|TRBJ2-3|NA
CASSSMTSGGTDTQYF
TGTGCCAGCAGTTCCATGACTAGCGGGGGGACAGATACGCAGTATTTT
>TRBV9|15|TRBD1|TRBJ1-1|few
CASSFTGVMNTEAFF
TGTGCCAGCAGCTTTACAGGGGTAATGAACACTGAAGCTTTCTTT
>TRBV4-2|15|TRBD1|TRBJ2-5|NA
CASSSPGQGAETQYF
TGTGCCAGCAGCTCGCCAGGACAGGGGGCGGAGACCCAGTACTTC
>TRBV18|14|NA|TRBJ1-2|NA
CASSPGDTRTGYTF
TGTGCCAGCTCACCAGGGGACACACGGACCGGCTACACCTTC
>TRBV4-3|14|NA|TRBJ2-2|NA
CASSQDGVPGELFF
TGCGCCAGCAGCCAAGATGGGGTGCCCGGGGAGCTGTTTTTT
>TRBV7-2|14|TRBD2|TRBJ2-1|few
CASSLRGEYNEQFF
TGTGCCAGCAGCTTACGGGGGGAATACAATGAGCAGTTCTTC
>TRBV5-1|14|NA|TRBJ1-1|NA
CASSITDGRTEAFF
TGCGCCAGCAGCATCACAGATGGAAGAACTGAAGCTTTCTTT